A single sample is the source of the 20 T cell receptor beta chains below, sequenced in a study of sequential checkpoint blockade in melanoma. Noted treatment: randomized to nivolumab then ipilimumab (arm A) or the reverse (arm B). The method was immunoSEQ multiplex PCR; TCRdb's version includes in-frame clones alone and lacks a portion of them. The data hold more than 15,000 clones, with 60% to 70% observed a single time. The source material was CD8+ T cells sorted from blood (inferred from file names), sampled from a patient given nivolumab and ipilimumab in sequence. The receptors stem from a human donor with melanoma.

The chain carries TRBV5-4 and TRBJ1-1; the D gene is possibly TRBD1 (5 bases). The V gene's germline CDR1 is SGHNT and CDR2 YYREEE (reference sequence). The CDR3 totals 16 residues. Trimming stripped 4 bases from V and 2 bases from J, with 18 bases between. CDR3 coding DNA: TGTGCCAGCAGCCAAGATCGTTGGACAAGCAACACTGAAGCTTTCTTT. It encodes CASSQDRWTSNTEAFF. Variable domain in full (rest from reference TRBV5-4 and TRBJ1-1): ETGVTQSPTHLIKTRGQQVTLRCSSQSGHNTVSWYQQALGQGPQFIFQYYREEENGRGNFPPRFSGLQFPNYSSELNVNALELDDSALYLCASSQDRWTSNTEAFFGQGTRLTVV.

DNA for the CDR3: TGTGCCAGCAGCGTAGCTAATAGCCTCTATGGCTACACCTTC. This gives the protein CASSVANSLYGYTF. The chain uses TRBV9 and TRBJ1-2; D remains unclear. V lost 0 bases to trimming and J lost 4 bases, with 10 bases between them. Germline V gene data show CDR1 as SGDLS and CDR2 as YYNGEE. This CDR3 has 14 amino acids.

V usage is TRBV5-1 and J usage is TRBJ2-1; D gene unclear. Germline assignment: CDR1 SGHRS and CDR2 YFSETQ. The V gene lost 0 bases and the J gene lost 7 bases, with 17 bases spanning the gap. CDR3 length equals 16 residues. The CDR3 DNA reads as TGCGCCAGCAGCTTGGTTTCTACACCCTACGGGAATGAGCAGTTCTTC. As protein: CASSLVSTPYGNEQFF.

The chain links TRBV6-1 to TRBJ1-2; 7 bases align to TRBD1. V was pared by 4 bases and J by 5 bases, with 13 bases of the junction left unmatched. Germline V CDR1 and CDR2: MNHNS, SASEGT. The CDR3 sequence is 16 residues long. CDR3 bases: TGTGCCAGCAGTGTAACCTTACGGACAGGAGAATATGGCTACACCTTC. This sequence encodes CASSVTLRTGEYGYTF.

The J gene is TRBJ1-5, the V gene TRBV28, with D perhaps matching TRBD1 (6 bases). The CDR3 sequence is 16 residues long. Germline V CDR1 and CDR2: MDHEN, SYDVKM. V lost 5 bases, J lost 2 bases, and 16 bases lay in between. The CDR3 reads CASSAGQLWGNQPQHF. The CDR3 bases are TGTGCCAGCAGTGCCGGACAGCTCTGGGGCAATCAGCCCCAGCATTTT.

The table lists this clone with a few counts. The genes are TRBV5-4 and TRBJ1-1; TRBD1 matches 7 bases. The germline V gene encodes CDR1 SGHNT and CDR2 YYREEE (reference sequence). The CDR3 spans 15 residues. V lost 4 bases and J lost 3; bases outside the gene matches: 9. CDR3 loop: CASSQDGQGDTEAFF. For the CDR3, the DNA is TGTGCCAGCAGCCAAGATGGGCAGGGGGACACTGAAGCTTTCTTT.

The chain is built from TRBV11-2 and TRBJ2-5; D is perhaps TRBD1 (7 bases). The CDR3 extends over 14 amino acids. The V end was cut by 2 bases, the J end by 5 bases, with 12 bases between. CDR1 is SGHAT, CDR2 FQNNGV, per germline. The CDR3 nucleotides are TGTGCCAGCAGCTTAAGGAGGGGGCCGGAGACCCAGTACTTC. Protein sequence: CASSLRRGPETQYF.

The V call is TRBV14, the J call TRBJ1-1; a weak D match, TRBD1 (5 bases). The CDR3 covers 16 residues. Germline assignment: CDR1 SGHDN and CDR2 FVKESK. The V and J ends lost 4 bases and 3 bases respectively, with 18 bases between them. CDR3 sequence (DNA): TGTGCCAGCAGCCTTAGACCAGGGTACCTCGACACTGAAGCTTTCTTT. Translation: CASSLRPGYLDTEAFF.

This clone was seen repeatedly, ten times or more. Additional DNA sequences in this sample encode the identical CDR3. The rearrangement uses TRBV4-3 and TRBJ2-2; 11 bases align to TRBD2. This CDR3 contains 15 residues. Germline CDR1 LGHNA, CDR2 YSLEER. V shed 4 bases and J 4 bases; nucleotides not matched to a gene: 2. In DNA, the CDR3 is TGCGCCAGCAGCCCTGGGACTAGCGGCACCGGGGAGCTGTTTTTT. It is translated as CASSPGTSGTGELFF.

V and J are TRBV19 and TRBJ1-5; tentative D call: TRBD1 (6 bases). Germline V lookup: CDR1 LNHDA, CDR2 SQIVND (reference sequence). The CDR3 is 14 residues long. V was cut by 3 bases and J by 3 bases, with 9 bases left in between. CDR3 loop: CASSIYRVNQPQHF. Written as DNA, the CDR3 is TGTGCCAGTAGTATCTACAGGGTCAATCAGCCCCAGCATTTT. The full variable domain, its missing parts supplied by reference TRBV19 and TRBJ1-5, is DGGITQSPKYLFRKEGQNVTLSCEQNLNHDAMYWYRQDPGQGLRLIYYSQIVNDFQKGDIAEGYSVSREKKESFPLTVTSAQKNPTAFYLCASSIYRVNQPQHFGDGTRLSIL.

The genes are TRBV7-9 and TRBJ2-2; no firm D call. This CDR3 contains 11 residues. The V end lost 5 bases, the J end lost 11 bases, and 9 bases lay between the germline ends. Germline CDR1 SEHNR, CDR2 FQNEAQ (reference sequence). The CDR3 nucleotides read TGTGCCAGCAGCCCCAGTGGTGAGCTGTTTTTT. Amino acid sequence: CASSPSGELFF.

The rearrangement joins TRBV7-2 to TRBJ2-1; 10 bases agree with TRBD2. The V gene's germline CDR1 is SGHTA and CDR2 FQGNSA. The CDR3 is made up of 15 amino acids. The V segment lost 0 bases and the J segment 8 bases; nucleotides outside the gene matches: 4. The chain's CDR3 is CASSLASGGFDEQFF. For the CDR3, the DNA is TGTGCCAGCAGCTTAGCTAGCGGGGGGTTCGATGAGCAGTTCTTC.

CDR3 bases: TGTGCCAGCAGCCCCGGGACAGGGGTCACCTACAATGAGCAGTTCTTC. Its translation: CASSPGTGVTYNEQFF. This rearrangement joins TRBV4-2 to TRBJ2-1, with TRBD1 matching 10 bases. This CDR3 has 16 residues. J was trimmed by 2 bases and V by 4 bases; bases with no gene match: 5. The germline gives CDR1 LGHNA, CDR2 YNFKEQ.

The CDR3 loop is CASSETQEFRPLHF. CDR3 nucleotides: TGTGCCAGCAGTGAAACTCAGGAATTTCGACCCCTCCACTTT. The chain combines TRBV2 with TRBJ1-6; no reliable D call. The CDR3 totals 14 residues. Trimming removed 2 bases at V and 12 bases at J, with 14 bases between. Germline CDR1 SNHLY, CDR2 FYNNEI.

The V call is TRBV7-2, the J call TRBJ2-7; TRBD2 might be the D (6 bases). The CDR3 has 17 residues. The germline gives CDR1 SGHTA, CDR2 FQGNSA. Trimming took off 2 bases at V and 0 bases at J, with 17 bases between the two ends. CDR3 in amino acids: CASSLIPSVGNSYEQYF. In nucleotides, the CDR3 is TGTGCCAGCAGCTTAATACCTAGCGTGGGGAACTCCTACGAGCAGTACTTC.

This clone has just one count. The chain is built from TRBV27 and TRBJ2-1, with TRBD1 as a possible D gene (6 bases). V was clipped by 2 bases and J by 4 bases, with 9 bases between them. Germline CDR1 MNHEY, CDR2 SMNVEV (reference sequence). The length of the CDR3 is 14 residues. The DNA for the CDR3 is TGTGCCAGCAGTTTAGCAGGGGCGTACAATGAGCAGTTCTTC. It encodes CASSLAGAYNEQFF.

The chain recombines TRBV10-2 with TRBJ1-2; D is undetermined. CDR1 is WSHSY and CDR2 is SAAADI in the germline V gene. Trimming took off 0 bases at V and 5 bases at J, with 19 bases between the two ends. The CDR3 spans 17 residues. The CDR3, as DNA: TGCGCCAGCAGTGAGTCGGAAGTCGGCTCCCTAGAGTATGGCTACACCTTC. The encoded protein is CASSESEVGSLEYGYTF.

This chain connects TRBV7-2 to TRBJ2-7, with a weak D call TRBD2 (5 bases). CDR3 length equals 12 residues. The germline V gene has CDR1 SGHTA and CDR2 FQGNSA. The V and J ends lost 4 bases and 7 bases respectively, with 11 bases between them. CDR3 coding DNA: TGTGCCAGCAGCTCGAGGGCTAGTGAGCAGTACTTC. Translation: CASSSRASEQYF.

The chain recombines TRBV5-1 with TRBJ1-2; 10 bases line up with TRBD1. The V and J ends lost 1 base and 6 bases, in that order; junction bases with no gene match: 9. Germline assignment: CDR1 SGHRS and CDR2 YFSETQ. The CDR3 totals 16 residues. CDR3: CASSLNQGDRGDGYTF. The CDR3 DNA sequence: TGCGCCAGCAGCTTGAATCAGGGGGACAGGGGAGATGGCTACACCTTC.

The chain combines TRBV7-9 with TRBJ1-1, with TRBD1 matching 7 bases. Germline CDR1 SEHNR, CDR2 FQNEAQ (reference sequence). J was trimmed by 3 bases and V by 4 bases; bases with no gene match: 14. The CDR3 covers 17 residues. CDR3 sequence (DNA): TGTGCCAGCAGCTCAACGGGGTCCAGGGGGGTGGACACTGAAGCTTTCTTT. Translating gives CASSSTGSRGVDTEAFF.